This T cell receptor (beta chain) was observed in a study of technical replicates of blood from a few donors listed by TCRdb under 2017. As for this clone: Its antigen remains unidentified. One base away there is no much larger clone; base qualities are not given.

The protocol used for the library was the immunoSEQ multiplex PCR assay. Not all clones reach the TCRdb copy of this immuneACCESS table, which keeps in-frame sequences only. Checked studies attribute under half of the gap to unresolved V genes and leave the rest unexplained. This sample lists some 80,000 clones; roughly four fifths were detected once. The top ten clonotypes cover around 3.9% of the sample. Sequences LGHNA (CDR1) and YSLEER (CDR2) are obtained from the germline V gene. The CDR3 contains 16 residues, cysteine and phenylalanine counted. The CDR3 DNA has 48 bases and is translated from base 1. Here V drops 2 bases and J drops 6 bases, and the junction holds 10 bases not matched to any gene.

What was sequenced was PBMCs. This chain is built from TRBV4-3 and TRBJ2-4; TRBD1 matches 7 bases in the middle. The source of this sequence is a human donor in good health. Some clones in this sample may be carry-over from other donors' samples. The CDR3 here reads CASSQQVGDSSNIQYF. The base sequence is TGCGCCAGCAGCCAACAAGTGGGGGACAGTTCAAACATTCAGTACTTC.